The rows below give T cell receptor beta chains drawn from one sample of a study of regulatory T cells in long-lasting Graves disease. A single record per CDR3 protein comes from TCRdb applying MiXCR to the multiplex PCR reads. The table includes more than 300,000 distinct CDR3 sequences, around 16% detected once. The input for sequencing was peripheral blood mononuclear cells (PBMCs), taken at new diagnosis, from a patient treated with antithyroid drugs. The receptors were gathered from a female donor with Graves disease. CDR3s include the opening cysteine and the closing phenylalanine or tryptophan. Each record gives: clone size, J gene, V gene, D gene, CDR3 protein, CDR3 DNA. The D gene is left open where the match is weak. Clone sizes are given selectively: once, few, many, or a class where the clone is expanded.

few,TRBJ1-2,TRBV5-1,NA,CASSLGVHAAYGYTF,TGCGCCAGCAGCCTTGGTGTGCACGCTGCCTATGGCTACACCTTC
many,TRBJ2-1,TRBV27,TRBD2,CASSLYSGGRYNEQFF,TGTGCCAGCAGTTTATATTCCGGCGGGAGGTACAATGAGCAGTTCTTC
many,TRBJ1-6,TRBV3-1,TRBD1,CASSLRDRDDSPLHF,TGTGCCAGCAGCCTCCGGGACAGGGACGATTCACCCCTCCACTTT
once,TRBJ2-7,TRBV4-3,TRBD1,CASGLYSTGVKENEQYF,TGCGCCAGCGGCCTCTACTCGACAGGGGTTAAGGAGAATGAGCAGTACTTC
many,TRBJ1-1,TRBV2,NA,CASSELQGNTEAFF,TGTGCCAGCAGCGAGCTACAGGGGAACACTGAAGCTTTCTTT
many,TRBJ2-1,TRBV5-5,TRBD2,CASSLVALADYNEQFF,TGTGCCAGCAGCTTGGTGGCGCTAGCGGACTACAATGAGCAGTTCTTC
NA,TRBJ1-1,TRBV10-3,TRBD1,CASRGQAVEAFF,TGTGCCAGCCGGGGACAGGCGGTTGAAGCTTTCTTT
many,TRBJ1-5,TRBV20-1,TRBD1,CSARTGYSNQPQHF,TGCAGTGCCCGGACAGGTTATAGCAATCAGCCCCAGCATTTT
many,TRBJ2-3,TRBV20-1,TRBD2,CSVAGGWTDTQYF,TGCAGCGTAGCGGGAGGTTGGACAGATACGCAGTATTTT
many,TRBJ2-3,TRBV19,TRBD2,CASSMVLAGGSTDTQYF,TGTGCCAGTAGTATGGTGCTAGCGGGAGGGAGTACAGATACGCAGTATTTT
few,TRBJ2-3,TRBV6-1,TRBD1,CASESTGVGSDTQYF,TGTGCCAGCGAGTCCACAGGGGTAGGTTCAGATACGCAGTATTTT
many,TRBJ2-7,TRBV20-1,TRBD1,CSEMGKGAVYEQYF,TGCAGTGAGATGGGTAAGGGGGCTGTGTACGAGCAGTACTTC
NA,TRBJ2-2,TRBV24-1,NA,CATSDTSYTGELFF,TGTGCCACCAGTGATACCAGCTACACCGGGGAGCTGTTTTTT
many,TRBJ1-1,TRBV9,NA,CASSAGAQNTEAFF,TGTGCCAGCAGCGCTGGGGCGCAGAACACTGAAGCTTTCTTT
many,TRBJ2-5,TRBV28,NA,CASSNLRGARGETQYF,TGTGCCAGCAGTAATCTCCGGGGGGCAAGGGGAGAGACCCAGTACTTC
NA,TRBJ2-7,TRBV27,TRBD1,CASSPLTGSYEQYF,TGTGCCAGCAGTCCGCTGACAGGGAGCTACGAGCAGTACTTC
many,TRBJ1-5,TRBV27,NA,CASSLKGQPQHF,TGTGCCAGCAGTTTAAAGGGACAGCCCCAGCATTTT
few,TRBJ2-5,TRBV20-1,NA,CSAQIETQYF,TGCAGTGCTCAAATAGAGACCCAGTACTTC
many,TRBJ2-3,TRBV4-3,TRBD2,CASSQTSGSTDTQYF,TGTGCCAGCAGCCAAACTAGCGGGAGCACAGATACGCAGTATTTT
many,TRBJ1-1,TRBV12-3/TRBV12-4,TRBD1,CASRPGTGGSVNTEAFF,TGTGCCAGCAGACCCGGGACAGGGGGTTCAGTGAACACTGAAGCTTTCTTT
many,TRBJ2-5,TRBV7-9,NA,CASSPDSQETQYF,TGTGCCAGCAGCCCGGACAGTCAAGAGACCCAGTACTTC
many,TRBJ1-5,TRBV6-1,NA,CASSDFRSNQPQHF,TGTGCCAGCAGTGATTTCAGGAGCAATCAGCCCCAGCATTTT
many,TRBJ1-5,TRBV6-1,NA,CASSRQDPNQPQHF,TGTGCCAGCAGTCGACAGGATCCCAATCAGCCCCAGCATTTT
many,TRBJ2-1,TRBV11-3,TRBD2,CASSLGPTSGRATAYNEQFF,TGTGCCAGCAGCTTAGGTCCGACTAGCGGGAGGGCCACAGCCTACAATGAGCAGTTCTTC